This TCR beta chain is drawn from a study of T-cell memory formation after mild COVID-19. Across the whole study: In these data, TCR clusters were largely donor specific.

This clonotype has more than one count but fewer than ten. Its antigen is still unknown. Whole-study findings and limits: Clones that got smaller from day 15 to 85 had even CD4/CD8, while clones growing later tipped toward CD4+. SARS-CoV-2 specificity was not confirmed for second-wave clones peaking on day 37.

Using constant-segment primers, 5'RACE produced TCR alpha and TCR beta cDNA libraries carrying sample barcodes and UMIs. MiXCR was run by TCRdb on the 5' RACE reads, yielding one entry per CDR3 protein. The table records under 200,000 distinct CDR3 sequences, approximately 10% of them present only once. Germline lookup yields CDR1 SGHRS and CDR2 YFSETQ. CDR3 length equals 14 residues. The ends were cut back, 3 bases at V and 1 base at J, with 10 bases in the middle. The sequencing input was PBMCs or a T cell subset sorted from them (not recorded which). The sequence came from a man aged 18 to 30 who had mild COVID-19 (a few samples of this study predate the infection). Cell type and time point are not known. The chain employs TRBV5-1 and TRBJ2-5; perhaps TRBD2 as D (6 bases). In DNA form, the CDR3 reads TGCGCCAGCAGCTGGGGCGGGGTCCAAGAGACCCAGTACTTC. Protein: CASSWGGVQETQYF.